This TCR beta chain stems from a study of T cells in Graves' hyperthyroidism and ophthalmopathy. The V gene end was trimmed by 0 bases and the J gene end by 1 base; junction bases not matched to a gene: 4. The germline V gene encodes CDR1 MNHEY and CDR2 SVGAGI. The CDR3 consists of 16 residues. Study-level findings and limits: Ophthalmopathy was predicted by the model a median of about six months ahead of onset.

The table lists this clonotype with many counts. The target antigen is unknown. Using RNA transcripts as the source, TCR beta CDR3 regions were amplified. Carried out on the TCR CDR3, a first-round RT-PCR used the HTBI primer set. TCRdb passed the multiplex PCR reads through MiXCR, listing each CDR3 protein once. The sample contains more than 250,000 distinct CDR3 sequences, over 12% of which appear only once. This sequence originates from a woman in her 50s with Graves' hyperthyroidism that later progressed to Graves' ophthalmopathy. Sequencing was done on a sample of blood. V is TRBV6-5 and J is TRBJ1-2; 8 bases line up with TRBD1. The DNA for the CDR3 is TGTGCCAGCAGTTACTCGGACAGGGTCTATAACTATGGCTACACCTTC. Residues: CASSYSDRVYNYGYTF.